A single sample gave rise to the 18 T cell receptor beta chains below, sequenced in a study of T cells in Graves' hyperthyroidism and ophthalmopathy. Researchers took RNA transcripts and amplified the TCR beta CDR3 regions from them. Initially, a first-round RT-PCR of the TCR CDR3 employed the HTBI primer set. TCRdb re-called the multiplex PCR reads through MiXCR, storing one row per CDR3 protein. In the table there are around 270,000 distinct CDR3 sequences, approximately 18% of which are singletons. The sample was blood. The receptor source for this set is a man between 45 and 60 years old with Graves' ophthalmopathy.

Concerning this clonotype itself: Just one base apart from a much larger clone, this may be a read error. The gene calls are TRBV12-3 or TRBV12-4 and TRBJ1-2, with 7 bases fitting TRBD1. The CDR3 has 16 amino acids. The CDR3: CASSLGGTARLYGFTF. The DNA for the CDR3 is TGTGCCAGCAGTTTAGGGGGGACAGCGAGATTGTATGGCTTCACCTTC.

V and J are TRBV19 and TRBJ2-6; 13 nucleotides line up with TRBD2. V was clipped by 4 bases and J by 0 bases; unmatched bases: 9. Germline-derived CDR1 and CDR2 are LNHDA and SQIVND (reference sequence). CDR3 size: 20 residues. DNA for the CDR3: TGTGCCAGTAGTACCGCCCAGGGACTAGCGGGAATCTCTGGGGCCAACGTCCTGACTTTC. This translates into CASSTAQGLAGISGANVLTF.

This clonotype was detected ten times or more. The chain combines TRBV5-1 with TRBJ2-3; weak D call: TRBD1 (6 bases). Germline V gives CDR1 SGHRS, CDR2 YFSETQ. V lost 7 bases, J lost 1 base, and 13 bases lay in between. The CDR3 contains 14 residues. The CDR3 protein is CASAGVRRTDTQYF. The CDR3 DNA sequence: TGCGCCAGCGCAGGGGTGAGGCGCACAGATACGCAGTATTTT.

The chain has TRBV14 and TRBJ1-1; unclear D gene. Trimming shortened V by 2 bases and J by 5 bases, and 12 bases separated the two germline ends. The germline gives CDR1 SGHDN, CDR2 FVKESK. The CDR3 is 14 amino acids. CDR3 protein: CASSQSSLWTEAFF. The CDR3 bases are TGTGCCAGCAGCCAATCGTCCTTGTGGACTGAAGCTTTCTTT. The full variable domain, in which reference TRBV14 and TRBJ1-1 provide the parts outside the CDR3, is EAGVTQFPSHSVIEKGQTVTLRCDPISGHDNLYWYRRVMGKEIKFLLHFVKESKQDESGMPNNRFLAERTGGTYSTLKVQPAELEDSGVYFCASSQSSLWTEAFFGQGTRLTVV.

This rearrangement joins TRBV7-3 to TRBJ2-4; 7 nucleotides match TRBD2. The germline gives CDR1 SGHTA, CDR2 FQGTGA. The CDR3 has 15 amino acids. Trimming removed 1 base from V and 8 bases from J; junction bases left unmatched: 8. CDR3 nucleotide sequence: TGTGCCAGCAGCTTAATGGGCGGGAGTGACGACATTCAGTACTTC. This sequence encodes CASSLMGGSDDIQYF. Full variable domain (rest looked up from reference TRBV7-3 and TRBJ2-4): GAGVSQTPSNKVTEKGKYVELRCDPISGHTALYWYRQSLGQGPEFLIYFQGTGAADDSGLPNDRFFAVRPEGSVSTLKIQRTERGDSAVYLCASSLMGGSDDIQYFGAGTRLSVL.

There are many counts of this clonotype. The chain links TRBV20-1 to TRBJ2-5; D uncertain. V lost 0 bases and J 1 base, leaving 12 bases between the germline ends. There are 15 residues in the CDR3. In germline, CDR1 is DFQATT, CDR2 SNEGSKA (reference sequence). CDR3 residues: CSARDLLGSQETQYF. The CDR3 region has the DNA TGCAGTGCTAGAGATCTTCTTGGCTCCCAAGAGACCCAGTACTTC.

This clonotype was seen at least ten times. The CDR3: CASKGVKGLKNTEAFF. The CDR3 DNA is TGTGCCAGCAAAGGAGTGAAGGGCCTAAAGAACACTGAAGCTTTCTTT. The chain is built from TRBV6-1 and TRBJ1-1; no clear D. This CDR3 has 16 residues. The germline V gene has CDR1 MNHNS and CDR2 SASEGT. Between the trimmed V and J ends, which lost 7 bases and 1 base, there was a span of 19 bases.

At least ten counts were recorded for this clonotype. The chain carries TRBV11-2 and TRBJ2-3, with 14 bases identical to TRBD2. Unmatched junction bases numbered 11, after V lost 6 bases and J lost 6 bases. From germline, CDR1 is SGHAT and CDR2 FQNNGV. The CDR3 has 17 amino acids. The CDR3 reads CASSIGGTSGSFDTQYF. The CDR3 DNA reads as TGTGCCAGCAGTATAGGCGGGACTAGCGGGAGTTTCGATACGCAGTATTTT.

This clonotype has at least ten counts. CDR3 amino acids: CAWSVLNRELFF. The CDR3 DNA reads TGTGCCTGGAGTGTATTGAACCGGGAGCTGTTTTTT. This chain connects TRBV30 to TRBJ2-2; no firm D call. V lost 0 bases and J 9 bases, leaving 8 bases between the germline ends. The CDR3 totals 12 residues. CDR1 is GTSNPN, CDR2 SVGIG, per germline (reference sequence).

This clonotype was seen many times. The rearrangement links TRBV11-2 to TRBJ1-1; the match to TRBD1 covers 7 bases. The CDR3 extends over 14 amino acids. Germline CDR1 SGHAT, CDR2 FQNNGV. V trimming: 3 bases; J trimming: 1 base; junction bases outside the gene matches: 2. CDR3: CASSFNRGNTEAFF. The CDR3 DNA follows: TGTGCCAGCAGCTTCAACAGGGGGAACACTGAAGCTTTCTTT.

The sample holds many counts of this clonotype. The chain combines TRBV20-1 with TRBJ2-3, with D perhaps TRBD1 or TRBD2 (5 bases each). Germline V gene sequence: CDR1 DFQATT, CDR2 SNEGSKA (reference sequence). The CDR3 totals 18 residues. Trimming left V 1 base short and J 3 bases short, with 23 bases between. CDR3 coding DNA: TGCAGTGCTAGAGCTTGGGAGATAGCAGGGTTCCTTACAGATACGCAGTATTTT. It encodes CSARAWEIAGFLTDTQYF.

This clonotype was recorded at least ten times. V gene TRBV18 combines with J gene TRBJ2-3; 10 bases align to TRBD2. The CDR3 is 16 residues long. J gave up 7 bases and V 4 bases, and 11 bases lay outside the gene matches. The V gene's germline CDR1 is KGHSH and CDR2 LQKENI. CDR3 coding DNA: TGTGCCAGCTCACGAACCCCTAGCGGGAGTTTACATACGCAGTATTTT. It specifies CASSRTPSGSLHTQYF.

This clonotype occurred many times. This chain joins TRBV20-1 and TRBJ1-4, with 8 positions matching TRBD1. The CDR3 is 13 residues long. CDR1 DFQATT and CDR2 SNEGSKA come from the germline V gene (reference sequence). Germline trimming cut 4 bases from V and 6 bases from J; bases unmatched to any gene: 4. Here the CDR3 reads CSATGTGDEKLFF. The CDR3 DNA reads TGCAGTGCTACCGGGACAGGAGATGAAAAACTGTTTTTT.

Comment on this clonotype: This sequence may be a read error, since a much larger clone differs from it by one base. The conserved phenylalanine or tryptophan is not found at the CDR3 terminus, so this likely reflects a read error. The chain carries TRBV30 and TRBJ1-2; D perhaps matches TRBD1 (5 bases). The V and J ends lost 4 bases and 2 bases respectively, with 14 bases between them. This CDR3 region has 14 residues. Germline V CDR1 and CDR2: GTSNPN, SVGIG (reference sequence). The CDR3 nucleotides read TGTGCCTGGACGTCTGGGGGATGGAACTATGGCTACACCTCC. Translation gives CAWTSGGWNYGYTS.

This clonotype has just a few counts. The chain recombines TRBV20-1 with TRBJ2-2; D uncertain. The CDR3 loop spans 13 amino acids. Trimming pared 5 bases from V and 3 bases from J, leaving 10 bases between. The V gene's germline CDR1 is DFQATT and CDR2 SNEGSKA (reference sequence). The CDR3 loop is CSAGGPYTGELFF. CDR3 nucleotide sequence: TGCAGTGCTGGTGGGCCATACACCGGGGAGCTGTTTTTT.

CDR3 DNA: TGTGCCAGCAGTTTAAAGCGGGAGCTCGGCGGGGAGCTGTTTTTT. Translation gives CASSLKRELGGELFF. V and J are TRBV28 and TRBJ2-2; 8 nucleotides agree with TRBD2. Germline lookup yields CDR1 MDHEN and CDR2 SYDVKM. The V segment lost 2 bases and the J segment 7 bases; nucleotides outside the gene matches: 6. The CDR3 sequence is 15 residues long.

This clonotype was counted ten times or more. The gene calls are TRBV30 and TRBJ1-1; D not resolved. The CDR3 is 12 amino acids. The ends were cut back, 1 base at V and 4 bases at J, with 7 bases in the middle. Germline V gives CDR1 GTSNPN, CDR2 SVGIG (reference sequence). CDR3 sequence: CAWSGGITEAFF. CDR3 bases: TGTGCCTGGAGTGGAGGGATCACTGAAGCTTTCTTT.

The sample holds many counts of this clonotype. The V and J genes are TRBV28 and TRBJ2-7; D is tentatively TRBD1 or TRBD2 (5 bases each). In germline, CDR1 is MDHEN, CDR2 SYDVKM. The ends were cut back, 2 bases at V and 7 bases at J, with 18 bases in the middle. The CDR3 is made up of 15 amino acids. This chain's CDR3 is CASSLLDGALREQYF. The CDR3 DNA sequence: TGTGCCAGCAGTTTACTCGACGGGGCCCTACGAGAGCAGTACTTC.